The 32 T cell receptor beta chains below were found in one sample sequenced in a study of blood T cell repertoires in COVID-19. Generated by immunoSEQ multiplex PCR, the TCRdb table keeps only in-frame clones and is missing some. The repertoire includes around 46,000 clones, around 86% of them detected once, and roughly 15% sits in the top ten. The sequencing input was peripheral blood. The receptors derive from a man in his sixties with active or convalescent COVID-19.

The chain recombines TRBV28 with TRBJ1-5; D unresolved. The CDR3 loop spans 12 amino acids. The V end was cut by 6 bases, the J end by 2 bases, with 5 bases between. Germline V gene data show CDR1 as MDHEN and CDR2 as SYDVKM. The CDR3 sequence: CASSQGNQPQHF. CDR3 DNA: TGTGCCAGCAGCCAGGGCAATCAGCCCCAGCATTTT. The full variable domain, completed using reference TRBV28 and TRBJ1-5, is DVKVTQSSRYLVKRTGEKVFLECVQDMDHENMFWYRQDPGLGLRLIYFSYDVKMKEKGDIPEGYSVSREKKERFSLILESASTNQTSMYLCASSQGNQPQHFGDGTRLSIL.

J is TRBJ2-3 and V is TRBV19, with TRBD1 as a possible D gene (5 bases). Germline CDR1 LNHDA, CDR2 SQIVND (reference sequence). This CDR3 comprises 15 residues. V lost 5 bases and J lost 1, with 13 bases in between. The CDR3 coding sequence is TGTGCCAGTAGTTGGAGCAGGGAAGGCACAGATACGCAGTATTTT. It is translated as CASSWSREGTDTQYF.

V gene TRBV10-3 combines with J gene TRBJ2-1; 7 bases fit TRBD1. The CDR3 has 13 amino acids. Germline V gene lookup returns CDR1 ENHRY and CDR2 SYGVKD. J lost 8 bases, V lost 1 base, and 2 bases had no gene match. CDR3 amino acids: CAISEFQGDEQFF. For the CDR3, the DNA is TGTGCCATCAGTGAGTTCCAGGGGGATGAGCAGTTCTTC.

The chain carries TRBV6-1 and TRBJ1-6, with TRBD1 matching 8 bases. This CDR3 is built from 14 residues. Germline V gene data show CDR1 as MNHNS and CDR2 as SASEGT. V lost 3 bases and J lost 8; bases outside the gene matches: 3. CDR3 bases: TGTGCCAGCAGTGATGACAGGGGTTATTCACCCCTCCACTTT. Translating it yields CASSDDRGYSPLHF.

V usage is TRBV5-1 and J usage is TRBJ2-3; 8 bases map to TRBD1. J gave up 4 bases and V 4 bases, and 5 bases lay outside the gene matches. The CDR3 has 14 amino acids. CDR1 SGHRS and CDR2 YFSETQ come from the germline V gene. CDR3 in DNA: TGCGCCAGCAGCCATGGACAGGGCGCAGATACGCAGTATTTT. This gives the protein CASSHGQGADTQYF. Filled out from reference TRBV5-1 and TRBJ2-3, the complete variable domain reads KAGVTQTPRYLIKTRGQQVTLSCSPISGHRSVSWYQQTPGQGLQFLFEYFSETQRNKGNFPGRFSGRQFSNSRSEMNVSTLELGDSALYLCASSHGQGADTQYFGPGTRLTVL.

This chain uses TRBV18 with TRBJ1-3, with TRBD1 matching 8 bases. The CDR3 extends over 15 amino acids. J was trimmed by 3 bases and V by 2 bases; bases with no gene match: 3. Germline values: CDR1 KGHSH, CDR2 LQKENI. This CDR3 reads CASSPETGVGNTIYF. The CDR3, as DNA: TGTGCCAGCTCACCAGAGACAGGGGTTGGAAACACCATATATTTT.

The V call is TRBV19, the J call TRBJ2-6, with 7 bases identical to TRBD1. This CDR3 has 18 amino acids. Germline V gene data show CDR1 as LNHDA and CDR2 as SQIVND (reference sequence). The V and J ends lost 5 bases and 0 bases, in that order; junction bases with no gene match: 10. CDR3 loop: CASSPRQGRSSGANVLTF. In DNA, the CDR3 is TGTGCCAGTAGTCCTAGACAGGGTCGGAGCTCTGGGGCCAACGTCCTGACTTTC.

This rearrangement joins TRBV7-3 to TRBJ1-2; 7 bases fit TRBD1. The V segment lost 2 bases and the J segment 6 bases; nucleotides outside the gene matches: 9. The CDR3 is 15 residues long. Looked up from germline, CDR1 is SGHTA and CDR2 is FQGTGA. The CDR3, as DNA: TGTGCCAGCAGCTTAGGGGCAGGGGGAGAGGATGGCTACACCTTC. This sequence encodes CASSLGAGGEDGYTF.

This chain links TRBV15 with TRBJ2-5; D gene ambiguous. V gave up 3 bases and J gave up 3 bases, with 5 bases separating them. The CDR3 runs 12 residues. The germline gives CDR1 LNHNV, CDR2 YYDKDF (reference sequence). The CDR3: CATSSLKETQYF. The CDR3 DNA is TGTGCCACCAGCAGCTTAAAAGAGACCCAGTACTTC. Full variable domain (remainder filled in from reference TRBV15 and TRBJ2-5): DAMVIQNPRYQVTQFGKPVTLSCSQTLNHNVMYWYQQKSSQAPKLLFHYYDKDFNNEADTPDNFQSRRPNTSFCFLDIRSPGLGDTAMYLCATSSLKETQYFGPGTRLLVL.

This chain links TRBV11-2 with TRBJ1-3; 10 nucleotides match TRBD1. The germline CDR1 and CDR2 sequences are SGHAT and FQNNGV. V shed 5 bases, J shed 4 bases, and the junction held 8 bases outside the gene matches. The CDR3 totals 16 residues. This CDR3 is CASSPRTGGRGNTIYF. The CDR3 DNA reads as TGTGCCAGCAGCCCCCGGACAGGGGGGAGAGGAAACACCATATATTTT.

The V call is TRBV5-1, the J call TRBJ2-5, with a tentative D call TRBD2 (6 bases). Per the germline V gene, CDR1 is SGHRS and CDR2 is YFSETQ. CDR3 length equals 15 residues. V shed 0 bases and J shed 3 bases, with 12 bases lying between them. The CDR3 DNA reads TGCGCCAGCAGCTTGGCCGGGACGGGGGAAGAGACCCAGTACTTC. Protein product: CASSLAGTGEETQYF.

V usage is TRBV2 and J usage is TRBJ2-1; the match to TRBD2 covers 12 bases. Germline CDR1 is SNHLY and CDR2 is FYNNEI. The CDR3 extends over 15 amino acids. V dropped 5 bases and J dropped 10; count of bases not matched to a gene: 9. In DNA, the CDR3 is TGTGCCAGCAGTCCATCTAGCGGGGGGGCCGGGGAGCAGTTCTTC. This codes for CASSPSSGGAGEQFF.

The CDR3 loop reads CSVARTGGEKLFF. Written as DNA, the CDR3 is TGCAGCGTGGCCCGGACAGGGGGCGAAAAACTGTTTTTT. The chain couples TRBV29-1 to TRBJ1-4; 11 bases align to TRBD1. Germline loops: CDR1 SQVTM, CDR2 ANQGSEA. The length of the CDR3 is 13 residues. Trimming removed 6 bases from V and 8 bases from J; junction bases left unmatched: 5.

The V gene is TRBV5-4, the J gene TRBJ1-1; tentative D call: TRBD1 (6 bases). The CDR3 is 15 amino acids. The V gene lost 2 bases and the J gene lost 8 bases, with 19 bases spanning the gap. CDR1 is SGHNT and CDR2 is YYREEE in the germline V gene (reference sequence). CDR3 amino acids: CASSFGGAQKDEAFF. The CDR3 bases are TGTGCCAGCAGCTTCGGGGGGGCCCAGAAAGACGAAGCTTTCTTT.

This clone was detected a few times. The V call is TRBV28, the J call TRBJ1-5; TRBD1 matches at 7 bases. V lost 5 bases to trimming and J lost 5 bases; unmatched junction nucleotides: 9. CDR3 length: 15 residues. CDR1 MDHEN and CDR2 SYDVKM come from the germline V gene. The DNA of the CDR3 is TGTGCCAGCAGTCCGACAGGGTTAGGCGATCAGCCCCAGCATTTT. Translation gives CASSPTGLGDQPQHF.

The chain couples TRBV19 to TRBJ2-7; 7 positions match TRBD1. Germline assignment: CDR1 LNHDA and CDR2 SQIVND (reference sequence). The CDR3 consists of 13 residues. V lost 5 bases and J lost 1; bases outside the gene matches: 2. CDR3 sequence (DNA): TGTGCCAGTAGTCCGGGACAGTCCTACGAGCAGTACTTC. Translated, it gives CASSPGQSYEQYF.

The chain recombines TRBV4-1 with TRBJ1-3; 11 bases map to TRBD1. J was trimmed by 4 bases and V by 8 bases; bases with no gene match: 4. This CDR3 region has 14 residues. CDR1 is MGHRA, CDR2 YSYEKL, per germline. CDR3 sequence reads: CASRGTGGGNTIYF. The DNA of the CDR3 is TGCGCCAGCCGGGGGACAGGGGGAGGAAACACCATATATTTT.

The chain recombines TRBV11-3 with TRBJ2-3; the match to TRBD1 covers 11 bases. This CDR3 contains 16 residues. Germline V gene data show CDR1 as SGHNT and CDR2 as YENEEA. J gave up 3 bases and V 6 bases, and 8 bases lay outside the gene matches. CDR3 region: CASSISGQGVTDTQYF. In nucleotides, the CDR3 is TGTGCCAGCAGTATCTCGGGACAGGGGGTTACAGATACGCAGTATTTT.

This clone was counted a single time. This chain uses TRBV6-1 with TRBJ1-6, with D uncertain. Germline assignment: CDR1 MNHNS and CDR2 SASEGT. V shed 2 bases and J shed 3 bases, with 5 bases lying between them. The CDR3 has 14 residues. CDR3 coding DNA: TGTGCCAGCAGTGAACAGGTCTATAATTCACCCCTCCACTTT. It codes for CASSEQVYNSPLHF.

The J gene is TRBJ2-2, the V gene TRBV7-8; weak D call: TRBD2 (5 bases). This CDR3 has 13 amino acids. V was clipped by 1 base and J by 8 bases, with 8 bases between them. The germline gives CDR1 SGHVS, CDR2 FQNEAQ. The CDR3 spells CASSLVGGGELFF. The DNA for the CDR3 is TGTGCCAGCAGCTTAGTGGGCGGGGGGGAGCTGTTTTTT.

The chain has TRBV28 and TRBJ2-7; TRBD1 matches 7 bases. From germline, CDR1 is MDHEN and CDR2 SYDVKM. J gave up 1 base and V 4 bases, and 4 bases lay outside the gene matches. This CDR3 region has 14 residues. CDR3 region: CASSSPGQSYEQYF. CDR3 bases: TGTGCCAGCAGTTCTCCGGGACAGTCCTACGAGCAGTACTTC.

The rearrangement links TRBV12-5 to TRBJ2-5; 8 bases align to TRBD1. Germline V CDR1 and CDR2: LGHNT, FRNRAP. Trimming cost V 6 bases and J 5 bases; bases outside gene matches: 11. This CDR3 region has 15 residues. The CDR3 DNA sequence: TGTGCTAGTGGCCGGGGACAGGCCGATGGGGAGACCCAGTACTTC. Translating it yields CASGRGQADGETQYF.

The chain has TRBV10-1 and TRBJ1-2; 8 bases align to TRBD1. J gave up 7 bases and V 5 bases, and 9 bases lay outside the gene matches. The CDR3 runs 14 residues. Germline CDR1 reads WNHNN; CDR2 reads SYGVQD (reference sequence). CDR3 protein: CASSPGGTGRGYTF. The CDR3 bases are TGCGCCAGCAGTCCTGGGGGGACAGGACGTGGCTACACCTTC.

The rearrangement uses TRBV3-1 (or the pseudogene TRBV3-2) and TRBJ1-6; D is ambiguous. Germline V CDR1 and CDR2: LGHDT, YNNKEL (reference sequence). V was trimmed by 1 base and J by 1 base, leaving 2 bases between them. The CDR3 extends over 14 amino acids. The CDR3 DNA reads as TGTGCCAGCAGCCAAGCTTCCTATAATTCACCCCTCCACTTT. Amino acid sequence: CASSQASYNSPLHF.

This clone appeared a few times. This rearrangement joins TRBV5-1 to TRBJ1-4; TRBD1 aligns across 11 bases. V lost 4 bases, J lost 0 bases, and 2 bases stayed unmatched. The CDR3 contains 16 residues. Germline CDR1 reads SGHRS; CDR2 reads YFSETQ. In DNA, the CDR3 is TGCGCCAGCAGCGGGACAGGGGGAGCAACTAATGAAAAACTGTTTTTT. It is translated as CASSGTGGATNEKLFF. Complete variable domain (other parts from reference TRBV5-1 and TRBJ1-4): KAGVTQTPRYLIKTRGQQVTLSCSPISGHRSVSWYQQTPGQGLQFLFEYFSETQRNKGNFPGRFSGRQFSNSRSEMNVSTLELGDSALYLCASSGTGGATNEKLFFGSGTQLSVL.

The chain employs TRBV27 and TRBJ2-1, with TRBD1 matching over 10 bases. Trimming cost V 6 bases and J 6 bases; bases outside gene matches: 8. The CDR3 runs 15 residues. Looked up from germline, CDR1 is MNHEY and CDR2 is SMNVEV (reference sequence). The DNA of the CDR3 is TGTGCCAGCAGACTACCGGGACAGGGGTCCAATGAGCAGTTCTTC. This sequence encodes CASRLPGQGSNEQFF.

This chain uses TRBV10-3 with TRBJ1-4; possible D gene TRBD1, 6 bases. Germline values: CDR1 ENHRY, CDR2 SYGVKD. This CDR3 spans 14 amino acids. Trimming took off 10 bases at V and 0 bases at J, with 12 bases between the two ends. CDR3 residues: CATSDRTTNEKLFF. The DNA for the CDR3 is TGTGCCACCTCCGACAGGACAACTAATGAAAAACTGTTTTTT.

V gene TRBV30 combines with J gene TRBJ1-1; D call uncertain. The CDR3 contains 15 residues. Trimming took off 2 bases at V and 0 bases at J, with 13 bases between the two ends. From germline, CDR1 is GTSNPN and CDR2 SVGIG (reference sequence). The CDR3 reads CAWSPRGGLNTEAFF. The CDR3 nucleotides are TGTGCCTGGAGTCCTCGTGGAGGGTTGAACACTGAAGCTTTCTTT.

The CDR3 here is CASSLMAGGDQPQHF. In DNA, the CDR3 is TGTGCCAGCAGCTTGATGGCAGGGGGCGATCAGCCCCAGCATTTT. The chain combines TRBV5-5 with TRBJ1-5; the match to TRBD1 covers 8 bases. From germline, CDR1 is SGHKS and CDR2 YYEKEE (reference sequence). The V gene end was trimmed by 1 base and the J gene end by 5 bases; junction bases not matched to a gene: 5. The CDR3 extends over 15 amino acids.

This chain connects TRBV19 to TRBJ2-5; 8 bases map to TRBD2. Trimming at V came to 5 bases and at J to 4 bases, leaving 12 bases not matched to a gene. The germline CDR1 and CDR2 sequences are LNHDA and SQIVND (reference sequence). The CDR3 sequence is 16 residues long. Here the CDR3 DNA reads TGTGCCAGTAGTTTGGGCACCAGCGGGGGCTCAGAGACCCAGTACTTC. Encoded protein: CASSLGTSGGSETQYF. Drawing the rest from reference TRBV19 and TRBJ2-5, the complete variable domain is DGGITQSPKYLFRKEGQNVTLSCEQNLNHDAMYWYRQDPGQGLRLIYYSQIVNDFQKGDIAEGYSVSREKKESFPLTVTSAQKNPTAFYLCASSLGTSGGSETQYFGPGTRLLVL.

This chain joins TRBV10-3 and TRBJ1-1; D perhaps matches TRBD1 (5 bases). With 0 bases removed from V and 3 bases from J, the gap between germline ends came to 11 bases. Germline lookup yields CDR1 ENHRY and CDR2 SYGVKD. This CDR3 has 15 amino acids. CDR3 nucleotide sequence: TGTGCCATCAGTGAGTCGTCGACAGACTACACTGAAGCTTTCTTT. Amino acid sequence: CAISESSTDYTEAFF.

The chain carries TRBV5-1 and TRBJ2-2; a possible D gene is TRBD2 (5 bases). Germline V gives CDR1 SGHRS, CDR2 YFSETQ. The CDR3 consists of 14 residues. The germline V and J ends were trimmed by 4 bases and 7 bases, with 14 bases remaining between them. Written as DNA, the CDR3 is TGCGCCAGCAGCCCCCCCCTAGCTGGCGGGGAGCTGTTTTTT. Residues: CASSPPLAGGELFF.